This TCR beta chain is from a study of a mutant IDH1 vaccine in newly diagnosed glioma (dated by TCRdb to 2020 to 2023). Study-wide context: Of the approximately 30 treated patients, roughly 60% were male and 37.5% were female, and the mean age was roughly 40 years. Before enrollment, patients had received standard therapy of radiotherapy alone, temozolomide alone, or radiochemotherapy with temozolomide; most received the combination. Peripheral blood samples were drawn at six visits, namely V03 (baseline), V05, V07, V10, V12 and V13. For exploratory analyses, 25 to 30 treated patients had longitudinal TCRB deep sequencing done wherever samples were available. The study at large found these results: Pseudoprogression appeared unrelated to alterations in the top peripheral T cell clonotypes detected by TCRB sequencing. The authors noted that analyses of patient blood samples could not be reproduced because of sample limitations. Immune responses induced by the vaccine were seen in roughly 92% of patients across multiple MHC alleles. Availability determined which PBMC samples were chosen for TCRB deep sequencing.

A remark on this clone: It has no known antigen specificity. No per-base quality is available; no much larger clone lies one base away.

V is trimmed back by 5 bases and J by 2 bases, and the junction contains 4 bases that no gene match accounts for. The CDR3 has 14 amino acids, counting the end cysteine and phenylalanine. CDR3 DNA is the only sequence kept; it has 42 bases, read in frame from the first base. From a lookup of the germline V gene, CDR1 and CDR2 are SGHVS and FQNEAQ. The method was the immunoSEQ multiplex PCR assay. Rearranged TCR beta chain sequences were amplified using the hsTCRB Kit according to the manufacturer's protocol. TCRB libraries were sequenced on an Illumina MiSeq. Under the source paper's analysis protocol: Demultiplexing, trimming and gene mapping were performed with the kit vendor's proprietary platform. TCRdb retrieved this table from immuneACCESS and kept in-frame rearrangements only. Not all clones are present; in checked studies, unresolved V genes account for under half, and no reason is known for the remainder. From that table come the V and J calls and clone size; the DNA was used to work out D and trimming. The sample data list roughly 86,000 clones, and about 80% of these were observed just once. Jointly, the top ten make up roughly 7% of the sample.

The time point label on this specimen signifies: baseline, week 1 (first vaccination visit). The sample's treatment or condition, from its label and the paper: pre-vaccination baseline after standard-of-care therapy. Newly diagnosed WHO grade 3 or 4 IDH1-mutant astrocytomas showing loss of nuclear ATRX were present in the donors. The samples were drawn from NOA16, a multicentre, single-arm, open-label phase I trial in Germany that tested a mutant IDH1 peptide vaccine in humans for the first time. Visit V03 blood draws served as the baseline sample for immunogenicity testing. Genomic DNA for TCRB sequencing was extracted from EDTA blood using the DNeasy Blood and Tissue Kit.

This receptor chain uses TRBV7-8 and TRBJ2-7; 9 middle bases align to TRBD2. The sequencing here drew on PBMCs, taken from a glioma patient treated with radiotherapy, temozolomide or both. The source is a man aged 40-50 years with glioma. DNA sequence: TGTGCCAGCAGCGAACTAGCGGGCACCTACGAGCAGTACTTC. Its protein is CASSELAGTYEQYF.